This is a list of T cell receptor beta chains from one sample in a study of tumor-infiltrating lymphocytes in oesophageal squamous cell carcinoma. TCRdb ran MiXCR on the PCR reads and lists one entry per CDR3 protein. Of approximately 15,000 distinct CDR3 sequences listed, around 50% are singletons. Sequences were obtained from esophageal tumor tissue. These receptors all stem from a male donor with esophageal squamous cell carcinoma. Each CDR3 is given with its conserved first and last residue. A D gene is named only where the DNA matches it firmly. A clone size is listed for some rows: how often the clone was seen (once, few, many), or a class if it is expanded.

v_call	cdr3_length	d_call	j_call	clone_size	cdr3_nt	cdr3_aa
TRBV7-9	14	-	TRBJ1-2	large	TGTGCCAGCAGCCAGGGACATGGTAACTATGGCTACACCTTC	CASSQGHGNYGYTF
TRBV24-1	16	TRBD2	TRBJ2-1	few	TGTGCCACCAGTGATCCGCAGGGACTAGAACGGAATGAGCAGTTCTTC	CATSDPQGLERNEQFF
TRBV6-8	14	-	TRBJ2-1	-	TGTGCCAGCAGTTACTCGCTCGAACGGAATGAGCAGTTCTTC	CASSYSLERNEQFF
TRBV28	16	TRBD2	TRBJ2-3	once	TGTGCCAGCAGTTTATCAGTAGCGGGGAGCACAGATACGCAGTATTTT	CASSLSVAGSTDTQYF
TRBV7-3	14	TRBD1	TRBJ1-2	-	TGTGCCAGCAGCGCGACAGGGGATAACTATGGCTACACCTTC	CASSATGDNYGYTF
TRBV20-1	15	-	TRBJ1-5	-	TGCAGTGCTGGGGGGGCAGGGAGATTCAATCAGCCCCAGCATTTT	CSAGGAGRFNQPQHF
TRBV12-3/TRBV12-4	15	TRBD2	TRBJ2-1	few	TGTGCCAGCAGTCCCGGGACTAGCGGCTACAATGAGCAGTTCTTC	CASSPGTSGYNEQFF
TRBV28	11	-	TRBJ1-5	many	TGTGCCAGCAGTTTAGACAGGTACCAGCATTTT	CASSLDRYQHF
TRBV7-2	11	-	TRBJ2-7	medium-sized	TGTGCCAGCAGCTGGACACACGAGCAGTACTTC	CASSWTHEQYF
TRBV30	13	-	TRBJ2-5	-	TGTGCCTGGAGTGTGAGATCCCAAGAGACCCAGTACTTC	CAWSVRSQETQYF
TRBV7-6	13	-	TRBJ2-7	few	TGTGCCAGCACGGGCGGAGACTCCTACGAGCAGTACTTC	CASTGGDSYEQYF
TRBV7-6	17	TRBD1	TRBJ2-4	-	TGTGCCAGCAGCTCCAGGACCGGGACAGGGACTCGCAATGAGCAGTACTTC	CASSSRTGTGTRNEQYF
TRBV18	14	-	TRBJ2-5	-	TGTGCCAGCTCACCACCGCTGGACACAGAGACCCAGTACTTC	CASSPPLDTETQYF
TRBV7-2	16	TRBD2	TRBJ2-7	-	TGTGCCAGCGGAACCCCTCGTACTAGCGGGGGGTACGAGCAGTACTTC	CASGTPRTSGGYEQYF
TRBV24-1	18	-	TRBJ2-7	-	TGTGCCACCAGTGACAGCGACCCATGGGGGGCGCCCATCGATGAGCAGTACTTC	CATSDSDPWGAPIDEQYF
TRBV7-2	13	TRBD1	TRBJ1-2	-	TGTGCCAGCAGCTGGGACAGCCTCTATGGCTACACCTTC	CASSWDSLYGYTF
TRBV6-1	14	TRBD2	TRBJ2-7	-	TGTGCCAGCAGTTACGGGGGGGCCGCCTACGAGCAGTACTTC	CASSYGGAAYEQYF